This passage covers 20 T cell receptor beta chains from one sample sequenced in a study of metastatic and nonmetastatic thyroid tumors. All patients were treatment-naive before thyroid surgery. TCRdb re-clonotyped the PCR reads via MiXCR. The sample has some 40,000 clones; approximately 15% are singletons. Sequenced: blood. Receptors were obtained from a female donor with papillary thyroid cancer or a benign thyroid nodule (not recorded which). Some clones in this sample may be carry-over from other donors' samples.

The chain joins TRBV7-3 to TRBJ1-1, with D possibly matching TRBD1 (6 bases). The V gene lost 3 bases and the J gene lost 6 bases, with 11 bases spanning the gap. The CDR3 has 13 residues. The V gene's germline CDR1 is SGHTA and CDR2 FQGTGA. The DNA of the CDR3 is TGTGCCAGCAGCTTCCAGGGGTTGGCTGAAGCTTTCTTT. This gives the protein CASSFQGLAEAFF.

Many counts were recorded for this clone. This chain joins TRBV4-1 and TRBJ2-1; 11 bases agree with TRBD2. The CDR3 has 17 residues. V shed 4 bases, J shed 4 bases, and the junction held 9 bases outside the gene matches. Germline-derived CDR1 and CDR2 are MGHRA and YSYEKL. The CDR3 sequence is CASSPLGLAGGYNEQFF. The CDR3 nucleotides are TGCGCCAGCAGCCCCCTGGGGCTAGCGGGGGGATACAATGAGCAGTTCTTC.

This clone was recorded many times. A clone one base away is much larger, so this may be a read error. The chain links TRBV2 to TRBJ1-2; D remains ambiguous. The CDR3 extends over 14 amino acids. Looked up from germline, CDR1 is SNHLY and CDR2 is FYNNEI. The chain's CDR3 is CASSDAQRKGTKPF. CDR3 DNA sequence: TGTGCCAGCAGTGACGCGCAAAGGAAGGGAACGAAGCCCTTC. The entire variable domain, with the rest obtained from reference TRBV2 and TRBJ1-2, is as follows: EPEVTQTPSHQVTQMGQEVILRCVPISNHLYFYWYRQILGQKVEFLVSFYNNEISEKSEIFDDQFSVERPDGSNFTLKIRSTKLEDSAMYFCASSDAQRKGTKPFGSGTRLTVV.

The chain recombines TRBV15 with TRBJ2-1, with 7 bases identical to TRBD1. J gave up 3 bases and V 0 bases, and 2 bases lay outside the gene matches. CDR3 length: 15 residues. Per the germline V gene, CDR1 is LNHNV and CDR2 is YYDKDF (reference sequence). The CDR3 loop is CATSRDGDSYNEQFF. Here the CDR3 DNA reads TGTGCCACCAGCAGAGATGGGGACAGCTACAATGAGCAGTTCTTC.

This clone was counted many times. V gene TRBV7-2 combines with J gene TRBJ2-3; 8 bases are a match to TRBD2. Germline V gives CDR1 SGHTA, CDR2 FQGNSA. J gave up 0 bases and V 5 bases, and 10 bases lay outside the gene matches. The CDR3 contains 17 residues. CDR3 protein: CASSNSGLAGSTDTQYF. The CDR3 nucleotides read TGTGCCAGCAGCAATAGTGGGTTAGCGGGAAGCACAGATACGCAGTATTTT. The whole variable domain, remainder taken from reference TRBV7-2 and TRBJ2-3, is GAGVSQSPSNKVTEKGKDVELRCDPISGHTALYWYRQSLGQGLEFLIYFQGNSAPDKSGLPSDRFSAERTGGSVSTLTIQRTQQEDSAVYLCASSNSGLAGSTDTQYFGPGTRLTVL.

This chain uses TRBV7-2 with TRBJ2-4; D not resolved. The CDR3 is made up of 14 amino acids. Deletions cut 1 base from V and 0 bases from J, with 4 bases between. The germline CDR1 and CDR2 sequences are SGHTA and FQGNSA. The chain's CDR3 is CASSLGGAKNIQYF. Written as DNA, the CDR3 is TGTGCCAGCAGCTTAGGCGGAGCCAAAAACATTCAGTACTTC.

This clone was detected ten times or more. A much larger clone is a single base away; this may be a read error. Different DNA sequences within this sample yield the same CDR3. The V and J genes are TRBV19 and TRBJ2-3, with TRBD2 matching 8 bases. CDR3 length equals 17 residues. Germline lookup yields CDR1 LNHDA and CDR2 SQIVND (reference sequence). CDR3 bases: TGTGCTAGTAGTATCCCAGCGGGAGAAGAAGGCACAGATACGCAGTATTTT. Its protein product is CASSIPAGEEGTDTQYF.

This clone was counted ten times or more. V and J are TRBV7-8 and TRBJ2-7, with 7 bases lining up with TRBD2. The CDR3 runs to 12 residues. Trimming removed 5 bases from V and 7 bases from J; junction bases left unmatched: 5. The germline CDR1 and CDR2 sequences are SGHVS and FQNEAQ. DNA for the CDR3: TGTGCCAGCAGCCTACGAGCGGGGGAGCAGTACTTC. It specifies CASSLRAGEQYF.

This clone is classed as large (0.1 to 1%). The DNA for the CDR3 is TGTGCCAGCACCCTTGATAGCGGGAGGGCGGAGACCCAGTACTTC. This encodes CASTLDSGRAETQYF. The chain recombines TRBV28 with TRBJ2-5, with 11 bases matching TRBD2. V was clipped by 7 bases and J by 5 bases; unmatched bases: 9. CDR1 MDHEN and CDR2 SYDVKM come from the germline V gene. The CDR3 loop spans 15 amino acids.

This clone was observed at least ten times. The genes are TRBV3-1 and TRBJ2-1; 15 nucleotides agree with TRBD2. The CDR3 consists of 17 residues. Germline lookup yields CDR1 LGHDT and CDR2 YNNKEL (reference sequence). V gave up 2 bases and J gave up 7 bases; unmatched junction bases: 6. CDR3 amino acids: CASSQLGLAGGRNEQFF. In DNA, the CDR3 is TGTGCCAGCAGCCAACTTGGACTAGCGGGAGGGCGTAATGAGCAGTTCTTC.

This clone was counted ten times or more. The chain combines TRBV4-1 with TRBJ2-7; D possibly matches TRBD1 or TRBD2 (5 bases each). The germline gives CDR1 MGHRA, CDR2 YSYEKL. The germline V and J ends were trimmed by 2 bases and 4 bases, with 18 bases remaining between them. The CDR3 contains 16 residues. The CDR3 sequence: CASSQSPSMGDYEQYF. In DNA form, the CDR3 reads TGCGCCAGCAGCCAAAGCCCCTCGATGGGGGATTACGAGCAGTACTTC.

Many counts were recorded for this clone. The chain recombines TRBV12-3 or TRBV12-4 with TRBJ2-7; TRBD1 might be the D (5 bases). Trimming removed 1 base from V and 1 base from J, with 17 bases in between. The CDR3 covers 17 residues. The CDR3 DNA sequence: TGTGCCAGCAGTTTAGTCGGCAGGGATAAATCATCCTACGAGCAGTACTTC. It codes for CASSLVGRDKSSYEQYF.

At least ten counts were recorded for this clone. Here the CDR3 reads CASSQADFTGELFF. CDR3 nucleotides: TGTGCCAGCAGCCAAGCGGATTTCACCGGGGAGCTGTTTTTT. The chain recombines TRBV4-2 with TRBJ2-2; D ambiguous. The CDR3 extends over 14 amino acids. Germline V gene lookup returns CDR1 LGHNA and CDR2 YNFKEQ. Trimming removed 1 base at V and 4 bases at J, with 7 bases between.

This clone was found many times. This CDR3 is also generated by other DNA sequences in the sample. This chain links TRBV4-1 with TRBJ2-1; TRBD2 might be the D (6 bases). The germline CDR1 and CDR2 sequences are MGHRA and YSYEKL. The CDR3 loop spans 15 amino acids. Trimming took off 0 bases at V and 9 bases at J, with 15 bases between the two ends. The CDR3 DNA reads TGCGCCAGCAGCCAAGATGGTCGGGGGAAGGGTGAGCAGTTCTTC. It codes for CASSQDGRGKGEQFF.

In its sample, this clone ranks as medium-sized. V and J are TRBV28 and TRBJ1-2; 9 bases are a match to TRBD1. Germline V gene data show CDR1 as MDHEN and CDR2 as SYDVKM. This CDR3 has 14 residues. Losses at the gene ends were 11 bases for V and 4 bases for J; bases not matched to a gene: 11. CDR3 in DNA: TGTGCCGGGAGACAGACAGGGGGAGGCTATGGCTACACCTTC. Translation: CAGRQTGGGYGYTF.

For this clone: This may arise from a read error, as a much more abundant clone is one base away. Other DNA sequences of this sample code for an identical CDR3. This chain uses TRBV6-6 with TRBJ2-1; no clear D gene. Trimming pared 2 bases from V and 8 bases from J, leaving 16 bases between. The CDR3 runs to 15 residues. Per the germline V gene, CDR1 is MNHNY and CDR2 is SVGAGI (reference sequence). CDR3 residues: CASSYREAPYDEQFF. In DNA, the CDR3 is TGTGCCAGCAGTTACAGAGAGGCTCCTTACGATGAGCAGTTCTTC.

This clone has ten or more counts. The rearrangement uses TRBV11-3 and TRBJ1-1; 8 positions agree with TRBD1. Trimming cost V 5 bases and J 1 base; bases outside gene matches: 9. There are 16 residues in the CDR3. The germline gives CDR1 SGHNT, CDR2 YENEEA. This CDR3 reads CASSARGRGGNTEAFF. The CDR3 nucleotides read TGTGCCAGCAGCGCCAGGGGGCGGGGCGGGAACACTGAAGCTTTCTTT.

In this sample, this clone turned up many times. The CDR3 here is CASSTWATLGPTGAAEQYF. The CDR3 nucleotides read TGTGCCAGTAGTACATGGGCCACTTTGGGTCCTACGGGAGCCGCCGAGCAGTACTTC. The V and J genes are TRBV19 and TRBJ2-7; perhaps TRBD2 as D (6 bases). Trimming took off 4 bases at V and 6 bases at J, with 31 bases between the two ends. Germline V gene sequence: CDR1 LNHDA, CDR2 SQIVND (reference sequence). This CDR3 contains 19 residues.

This clone was seen many times. This chain links TRBV3-1 with TRBJ1-6, with 8 bases that match TRBD1. The CDR3 is 18 amino acids. With V trimmed by 4 bases and J by 5 bases, 13 bases remained unmatched. CDR1 LGHDT and CDR2 YNNKEL come from the germline V gene (reference sequence). CDR3 loop: CASSPPPPLRGHNSPLHF. In DNA form, the CDR3 reads TGTGCCAGCAGCCCACCCCCTCCCCTCAGGGGGCATAATTCACCCCTCCACTTT.

The rearrangement links TRBV7-3 to TRBJ1-2; TRBD1 is a possible D gene (6 bases). Trimming removed 2 bases from V and 11 bases from J, with 12 bases in between. The CDR3 length is 12 residues. Germline V gene data show CDR1 as SGHTA and CDR2 as FQGTGA. Here the CDR3 reads CASSLAGEVYTF. CDR3 sequence (DNA): TGTGCCAGCAGCTTAGCAGGGGAGGTTTACACCTTC.